This record looks at one T cell receptor beta chain sequence and its context. Its antigen target is currently unknown. No quality values exist for individual bases; no much larger clone is one base distant. For the CD8 naive samples, CD45RO-negative cells were positively selected for CCR7, yielding a CD45RA+CCR7+ population from which TemRA cells were excluded. Healthy HIV-negative adults with no recently reported acute infections or vaccinations were included as donors. Every donor was a Caucasian adult residing in Nashville, Tennessee, USA. After blood collection by leukapheresis, PBMCs were isolated using Ficoll-Histopaque density gradient centrifugation and then cryopreserved in the vapor phase of liquid nitrogen. Analytical flow cytometry was used to check the purity and quantity of each magnetically sorted T cell population. Genomic DNA was isolated from every sorted fraction and measured by UV absorbance on a Nanodrop 2000c.

Using the deep immunoSEQ assay, TCR CDR3 regions were amplified from genomic DNA by multiplex PCR. Extracted genomic DNA from each cell subset was spread evenly across all wells of several immunoSEQ 96-well plates, with each plate serving as a replicate. For sorted subsets, roughly 200 ng of genomic DNA, equivalent to 30,000 or so T cell genomes, went into each replicate PCR. Purified libraries were measured with a Qubit 3.0 fluorometer, size-checked on a Bioanalyzer 2100, and measured again with the KAPA Library Quantification kit. Every immunoSEQ 96-well plate was sequenced on a dedicated single-read 150-cycle Illumina NextSeq 550 flow cell. In the paper's pipeline: Because the immunoSEQ output included only junctional sequences and no quality scores, the filtering could not be the same as the filtering used for full-length reads. Sequences were annotated with PyIR, a Python wrapper for IgBLAST v1.9, and V/J genes and CDR3 were assigned using IMGT germline references. Any read was removed if the V/J assignment was weak (E-value above 1e-6), the CDR3 was missing, or the read contained stop codons, out-of-frame junctions, or ambiguous translated residues. V3J clonotypes were defined by identical inferred V gene, J gene, and CDR3 amino acid sequence. Percentage overlap between repertoires was computed as shared unique clonotypes divided by the size of the smaller repertoire. Repertoire richness was assessed with RTK rarefaction, the Chao1 estimator, and Recon v2.1 estimates of unobserved clonotypes. OLGA was used to compute generation probabilities for all TCRbeta clonotypes that the gDNA method yielded from several donors. TCRdb limited this immuneACCESS table to in-frame rearrangements with V and J called. A share of clones is missing; checked studies link under half to unresolved V genes, and the rest is unexplained. The V and J calls and clone size were taken over from that table, and D and trimming were inferred from the DNA. The sample includes hundreds of thousands of clones, with 95% to 96% observed a single time. The top ten hold roughly 0.1% of the sample.

Germline trimming: 0 bases from V, 5 bases from J; junction bases outside gene matches: 2. CDR1 SGHTS and CDR2 YDEGEE were looked up in the germline V gene. The CDR3 numbers 13 residues from cysteine through phenylalanine. The DNA shown is the 39-base CDR3, in frame from base 1. These data are taken from a study of shared clonotypes between healthy human individuals (dated by TCRdb to the early 2020s). About the full investigation: The cohort included a few men and a couple of women between 18 and 49 years of age. Leukapheresis yielded between about 0.9 and 8.9 billion PBMCs per donor. To increase sequencing depth and limit assay-specific biases, TCR repertoire library preparation and sequencing were carried out by different laboratories using diverse techniques. The study deeply sequenced blood TCR repertoires of several healthy adults to estimate repertoire size and the extent of clonotype sharing between individuals. Per donor, three plates each were used for CD4 naive and CD4 memory, two for CD8 naive, and one for CD8 memory. What the authors observed across the whole study: Compared with non-shared clonotypes, the clonotypes found in all four sorted-subset donors had higher generation probabilities. Naive subsets generally had larger estimated clonotype richness than memory subsets. Because the study included a small number of donors, the genetic and exposure-history diversity represented was limited. When several donors were compared, the shared fraction of clonotypes was 5% to 6.5% for naive CD4, about 4% for naive CD8, about 2.4% for memory CD4, and 0.4% for memory CD8. Sampling was restricted to blood, and TCR repertoires in tissue are likely to differ from TCR repertoires in blood. Pairwise subsampling led to the expectation that sequencing depth would affect the degree of clonotype sharing among donors. Incomplete sequencing was indicated by rarefaction of sorted-subset datasets, despite the large sequencing depth.

The V and J segments used are TRBV5-8 and TRBJ2-7, and 7 bases in between align with TRBD2. The sequence came from a woman aged 25 to 39 in good health. Sequencing was performed on naive CD8+ T cells sorted from blood. The cell subset or site label, as the study defines it: CD45RA+CCR7+. The DNA sequence is as follows: TGTGCCAGCAGCTTGGGACTAGCCGACGAGCAGTACTTC. This translates into CASSLGLADEQYF.